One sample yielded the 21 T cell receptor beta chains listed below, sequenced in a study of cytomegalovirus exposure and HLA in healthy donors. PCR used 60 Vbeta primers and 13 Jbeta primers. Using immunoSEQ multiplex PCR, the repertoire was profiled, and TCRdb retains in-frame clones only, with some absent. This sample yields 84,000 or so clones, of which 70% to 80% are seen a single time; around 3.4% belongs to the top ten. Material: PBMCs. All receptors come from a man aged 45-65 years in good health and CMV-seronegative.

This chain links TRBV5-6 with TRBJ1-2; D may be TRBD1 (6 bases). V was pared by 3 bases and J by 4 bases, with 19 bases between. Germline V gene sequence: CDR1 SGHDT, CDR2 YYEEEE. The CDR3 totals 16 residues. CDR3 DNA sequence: TGTGCCAGCAGCTCTCGGGGGGCCGGGGTATCCTATGGCTACACCTTC. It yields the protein CASSSRGAGVSYGYTF.

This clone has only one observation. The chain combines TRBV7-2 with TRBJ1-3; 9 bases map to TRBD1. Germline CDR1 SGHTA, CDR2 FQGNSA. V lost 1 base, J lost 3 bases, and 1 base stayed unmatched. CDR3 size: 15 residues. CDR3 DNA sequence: TGTGCCAGCAGCTTAGACAGGGGGCATGGAAACACCATATATTTT. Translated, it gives CASSLDRGHGNTIYF.

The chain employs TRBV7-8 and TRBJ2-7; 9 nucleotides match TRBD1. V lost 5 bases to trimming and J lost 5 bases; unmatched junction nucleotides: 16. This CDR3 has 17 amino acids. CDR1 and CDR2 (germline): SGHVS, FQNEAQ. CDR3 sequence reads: CASSTKARDRDFHEQYF. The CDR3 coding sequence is TGTGCCAGCAGCACGAAGGCCCGGGACAGGGATTTCCACGAGCAGTACTTC.

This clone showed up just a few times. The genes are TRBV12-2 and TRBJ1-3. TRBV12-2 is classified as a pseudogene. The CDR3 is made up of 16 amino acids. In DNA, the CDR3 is TGTGCAAGTCGCTTAATTGCGGGGTCCCCTGGAAACACCATATATTTT. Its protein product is CASRLIAGSPGNTIYF.

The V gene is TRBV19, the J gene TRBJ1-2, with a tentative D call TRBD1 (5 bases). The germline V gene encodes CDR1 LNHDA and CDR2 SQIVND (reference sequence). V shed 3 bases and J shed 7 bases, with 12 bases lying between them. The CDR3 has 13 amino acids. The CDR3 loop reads CASSMGRVRGYTF. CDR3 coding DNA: TGTGCCAGTAGTATGGGCAGGGTGCGTGGCTACACCTTC.

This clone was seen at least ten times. The CDR3 spells CASSYGSGTGVSPLHF. CDR3 DNA sequence: TGTGCCAGCAGTTATGGATCCGGGACAGGGGTTTCACCCCTCCACTTT. V usage is TRBV5-6 and J usage is TRBJ1-6; 10 bases map to TRBD1. The V gene's germline CDR1 is SGHDT and CDR2 YYEEEE. After removal of 5 bases from V and 9 bases from J, the junction contained 11 bases not matched to a gene. The CDR3 consists of 16 residues.

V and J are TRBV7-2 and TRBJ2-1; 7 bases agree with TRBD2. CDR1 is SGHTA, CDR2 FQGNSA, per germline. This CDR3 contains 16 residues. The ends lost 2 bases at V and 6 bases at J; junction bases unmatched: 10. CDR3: CASSLISGSGGNEQFF. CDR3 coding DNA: TGTGCCAGCAGCTTAATTTCGGGTTCGGGGGGCAATGAGCAGTTCTTC.

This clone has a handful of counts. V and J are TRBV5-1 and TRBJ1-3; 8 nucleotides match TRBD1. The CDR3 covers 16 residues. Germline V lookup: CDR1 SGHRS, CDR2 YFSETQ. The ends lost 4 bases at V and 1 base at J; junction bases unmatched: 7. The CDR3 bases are TGCGCCAGCAGCGCGGGACAGGCGACATCTGGAAACACCATATATTTT. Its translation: CASSAGQATSGNTIYF.

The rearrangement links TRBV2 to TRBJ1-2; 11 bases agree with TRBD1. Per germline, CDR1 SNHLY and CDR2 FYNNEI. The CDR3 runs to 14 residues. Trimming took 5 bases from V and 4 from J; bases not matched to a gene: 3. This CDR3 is CASSTGQGGYGYTF. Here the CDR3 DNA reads TGTGCCAGCAGTACGGGACAGGGGGGCTATGGCTACACCTTC.

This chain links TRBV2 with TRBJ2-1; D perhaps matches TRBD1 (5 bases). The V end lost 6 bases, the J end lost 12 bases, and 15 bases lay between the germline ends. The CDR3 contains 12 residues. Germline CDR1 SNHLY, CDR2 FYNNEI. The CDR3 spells CASRAPDTTQFF. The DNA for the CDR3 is TGTGCCAGCAGGGCTCCGGACACAACGCAGTTCTTC.

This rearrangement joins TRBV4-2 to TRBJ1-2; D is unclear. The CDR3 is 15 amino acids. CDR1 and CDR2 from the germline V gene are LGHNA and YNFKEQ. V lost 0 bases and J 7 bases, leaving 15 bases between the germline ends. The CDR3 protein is CASSQEPTPPSGYTF. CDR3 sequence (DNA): TGTGCCAGCAGCCAAGAACCTACGCCTCCAAGTGGCTACACCTTC.

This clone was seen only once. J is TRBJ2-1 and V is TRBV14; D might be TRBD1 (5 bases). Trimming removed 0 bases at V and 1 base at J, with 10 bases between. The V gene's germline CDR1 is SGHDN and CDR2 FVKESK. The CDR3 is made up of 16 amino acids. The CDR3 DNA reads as TGTGCCAGCAGCCAAGACGCGACAGATTCCTACAATGAGCAGTTCTTC. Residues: CASSQDATDSYNEQFF. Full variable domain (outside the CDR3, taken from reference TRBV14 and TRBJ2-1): EAGVTQFPSHSVIEKGQTVTLRCDPISGHDNLYWYRRVMGKEIKFLLHFVKESKQDESGMPNNRFLAERTGGTYSTLKVQPAELEDSGVYFCASSQDATDSYNEQFFGPGTRLTVL.

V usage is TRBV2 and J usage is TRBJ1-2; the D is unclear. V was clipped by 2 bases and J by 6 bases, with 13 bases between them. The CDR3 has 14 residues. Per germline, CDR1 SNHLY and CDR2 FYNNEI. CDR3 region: CASSELPAHDGYTF. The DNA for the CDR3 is TGTGCCAGCAGTGAACTTCCCGCGCATGATGGCTACACCTTC.

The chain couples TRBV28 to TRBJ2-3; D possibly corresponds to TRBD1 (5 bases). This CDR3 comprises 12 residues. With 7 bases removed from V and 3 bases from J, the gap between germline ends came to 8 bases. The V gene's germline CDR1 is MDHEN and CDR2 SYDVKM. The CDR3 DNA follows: TGTGCCAGCACAGGGCGGACAGATACGCAGTATTTT. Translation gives CASTGRTDTQYF.

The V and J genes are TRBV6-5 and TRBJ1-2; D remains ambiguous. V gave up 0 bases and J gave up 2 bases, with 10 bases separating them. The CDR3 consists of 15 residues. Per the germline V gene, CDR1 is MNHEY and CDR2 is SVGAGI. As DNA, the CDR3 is TGTGCCAGCAGTTACTCGCAACACCAAAACTATGGCTACACCTTC. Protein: CASSYSQHQNYGYTF.

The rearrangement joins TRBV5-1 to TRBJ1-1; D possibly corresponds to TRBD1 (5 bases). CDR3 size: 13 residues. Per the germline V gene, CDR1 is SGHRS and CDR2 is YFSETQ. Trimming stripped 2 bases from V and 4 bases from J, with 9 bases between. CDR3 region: CASSFGGTTEAFF. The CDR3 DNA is TGCGCCAGCAGCTTTGGGGGGACCACTGAAGCTTTCTTT.

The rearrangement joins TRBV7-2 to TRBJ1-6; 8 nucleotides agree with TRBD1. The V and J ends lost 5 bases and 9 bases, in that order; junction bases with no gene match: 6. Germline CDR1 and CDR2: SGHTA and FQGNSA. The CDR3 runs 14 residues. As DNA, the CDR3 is TGTGCCAGCAGCCCCCGGACAGGGCCTTCACCCCTCCACTTT. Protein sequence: CASSPRTGPSPLHF.

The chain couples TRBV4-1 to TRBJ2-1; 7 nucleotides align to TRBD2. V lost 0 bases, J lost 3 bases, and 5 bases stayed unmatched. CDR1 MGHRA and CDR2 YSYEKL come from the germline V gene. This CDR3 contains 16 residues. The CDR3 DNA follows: TGCGCCAGCAGCCAAGATGGGCGGGGGAACTACAATGAGCAGTTCTTC. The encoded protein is CASSQDGRGNYNEQFF.

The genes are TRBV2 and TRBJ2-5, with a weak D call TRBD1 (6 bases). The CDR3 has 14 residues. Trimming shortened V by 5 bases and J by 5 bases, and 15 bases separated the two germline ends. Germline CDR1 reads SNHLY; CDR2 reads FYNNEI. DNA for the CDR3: TGTGCCAGCAGTAGGGATGGGGGCGTCGAGACCCAGTACTTC. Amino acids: CASSRDGGVETQYF.

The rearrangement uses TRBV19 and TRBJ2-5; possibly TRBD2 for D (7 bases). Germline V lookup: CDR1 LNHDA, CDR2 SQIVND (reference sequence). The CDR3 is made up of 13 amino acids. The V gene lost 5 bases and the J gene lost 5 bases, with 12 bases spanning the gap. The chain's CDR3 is CASSGGARETQYF. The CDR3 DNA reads TGTGCCAGTAGTGGGGGGGCCCGCGAGACCCAGTACTTC.

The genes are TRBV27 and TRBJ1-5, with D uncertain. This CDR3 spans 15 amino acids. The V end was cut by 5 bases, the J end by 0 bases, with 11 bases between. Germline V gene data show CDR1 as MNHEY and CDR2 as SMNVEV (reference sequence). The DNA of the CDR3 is TGTGCCAGCAGTCCCGACACCTATAGCAATCAGCCCCAGCATTTT. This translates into CASSPDTYSNQPQHF.